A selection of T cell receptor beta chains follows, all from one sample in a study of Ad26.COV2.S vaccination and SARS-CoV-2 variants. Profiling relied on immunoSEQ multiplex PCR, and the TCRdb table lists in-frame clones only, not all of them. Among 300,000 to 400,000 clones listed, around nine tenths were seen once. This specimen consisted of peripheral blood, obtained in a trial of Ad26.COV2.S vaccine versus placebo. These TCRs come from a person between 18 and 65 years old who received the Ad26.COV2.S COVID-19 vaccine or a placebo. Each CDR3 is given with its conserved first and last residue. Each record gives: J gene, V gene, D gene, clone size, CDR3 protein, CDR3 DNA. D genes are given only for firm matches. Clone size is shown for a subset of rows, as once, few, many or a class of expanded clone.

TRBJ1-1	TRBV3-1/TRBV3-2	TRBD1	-	CASSPGGSTEAFF	TGTGCCAGCAGCCCAGGGGGCAGTACTGAAGCTTTCTTT
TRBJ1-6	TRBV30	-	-	CAWSVPNSPLHF	TGTGCCTGGAGTGTACCTAATTCACCCCTCCACTTT
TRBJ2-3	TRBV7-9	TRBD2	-	CASSQGTSGFTDTQYF	TGTGCCAGCAGCCAAGGGACTAGCGGGTTCACAGATACGCAGTATTTT
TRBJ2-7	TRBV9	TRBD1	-	CASSPRSTGGLYEQYF	TGTGCCAGCAGCCCTCGTTCGACAGGGGGTTTATACGAGCAGTACTTC
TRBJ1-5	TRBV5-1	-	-	CASSLEVGHQPQHF	TGCGCCAGCAGCTTGGAGGTGGGCCATCAGCCCCAGCATTTT
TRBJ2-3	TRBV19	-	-	CASSIWRDTQYF	TGTGCCAGTAGTATATGGAGAGATACGCAGTATTTT
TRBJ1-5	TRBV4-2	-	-	CASSQGQGSPISNQPQHF	TGTGCCAGCAGCCAAGGCCAGGGGTCTCCTATAAGCAATCAGCCCCAGCATTTT
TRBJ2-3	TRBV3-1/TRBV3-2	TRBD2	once	CASSKQRGGADTQYF	TGTGCCAGCAGCAAGCAGCGGGGGGGCGCAGATACGCAGTATTTT
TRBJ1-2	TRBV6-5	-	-	CASSYSGGRPDGYTF	TGTGCCAGCAGTTACTCTGGGGGGAGACCAGATGGCTACACCTTC
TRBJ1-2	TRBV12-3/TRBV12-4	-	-	CASRGLSRGYTF	TGTGCCAGCAGAGGTCTGAGTCGGGGCTACACCTTC
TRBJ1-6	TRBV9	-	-	CASSLSQDSSYNSPLHF	TGTGCCAGCAGCCTTTCACAGGATAGCTCCTATAATTCACCCCTCCACTTT
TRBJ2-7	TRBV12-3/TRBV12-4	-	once	CASTIRGTYEQYF	TGTGCCAGCACGATTCGGGGAACGTACGAGCAGTACTTC
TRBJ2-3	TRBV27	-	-	CASSSLSTDTQYF	TGTGCCAGCAGTTCCCTTAGCACAGATACGCAGTATTTT
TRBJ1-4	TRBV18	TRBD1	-	CASSVQGATNEKLFF	TGTGCCAGCTCCGTACAGGGGGCAACTAATGAAAAACTGTTTTTT
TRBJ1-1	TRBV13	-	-	CASSLVAMGAFF	TGTGCCAGCAGCTTAGTAGCGATGGGGGCTTTCTTT
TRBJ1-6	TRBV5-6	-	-	CASSQNPERGAYNSPLHF	TGTGCCAGCAGCCAAAACCCTGAACGGGGGGCATATAATTCACCCCTCCACTTT
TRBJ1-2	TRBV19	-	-	CASTPHKRDGYTF	TGTGCCAGTACTCCCCACAAGAGGGATGGCTACACCTTC
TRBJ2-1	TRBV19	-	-	CASSTRQKDNEQFF	TGTGCCAGTAGTACTCGGCAGAAAGACAATGAGCAGTTCTTC
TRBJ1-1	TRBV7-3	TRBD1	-	CASSLRQGMNTEAFF	TGTGCCAGCAGCTTACGACAGGGAATGAACACTGAAGCTTTCTTT
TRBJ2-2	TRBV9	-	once	CASSVVGTGFRDTGELFF	TGTGCCAGCAGCGTAGTGGGAACAGGGTTTAGGGACACCGGGGAGCTGTTTTTT
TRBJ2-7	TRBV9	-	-	CASSPRDNPWEQYF	TGTGCCAGCAGCCCCCGGGACAACCCTTGGGAGCAGTACTTC
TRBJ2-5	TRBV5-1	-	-	CASSWGHSARQTQYF	TGCGCCAGCAGCTGGGGACATTCGGCCCGGCAGACCCAGTACTTC
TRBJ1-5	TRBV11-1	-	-	CASSLAREGQPQHF	TGTGCCAGCAGCTTAGCCAGGGAAGGTCAGCCCCAGCATTTT
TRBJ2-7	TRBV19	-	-	CATGEVGGYEQYF	TGTGCCACCGGCGAGGTAGGGGGCTACGAGCAGTACTTC
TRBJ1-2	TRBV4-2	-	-	CASSPRPRENYGYTF	TGTGCCAGCAGCCCTCGCCCAAGGGAGAACTATGGCTACACCTTC
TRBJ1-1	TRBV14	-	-	CASSPFEGGEAFF	TGTGCCAGCAGCCCCTTTGAAGGGGGGGAAGCTTTCTTT
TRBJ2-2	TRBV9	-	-	CASSVTTLITGELFF	TGTGCCAGCAGCGTGACCACCCTCATCACCGGGGAGCTGTTTTTT
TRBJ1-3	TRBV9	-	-	CASSTSLGNTIYF	TGTGCCAGCAGCACGTCTTTAGGAAACACCATATATTTT
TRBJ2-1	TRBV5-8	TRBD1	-	CASSYGTGAANEQFF	TGTGCCAGCAGTTACGGGACAGGGGCAGCCAATGAGCAGTTCTTC
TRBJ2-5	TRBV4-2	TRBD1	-	CASSQGVTGGVETQYF	TGTGCCAGCAGCCAAGGGGTCACAGGGGGCGTCGAGACCCAGTACTTC
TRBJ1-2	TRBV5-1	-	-	CASSRSTGQGNYGYTF	TGCGCCAGCAGCCGATCGACAGGCCAAGGGAACTATGGCTACACCTTC
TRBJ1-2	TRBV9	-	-	CASSVVEGYGYTF	TGTGCCAGCAGCGTAGTTGAAGGGTATGGCTACACCTTC
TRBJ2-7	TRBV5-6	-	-	CASSLEHEQYF	TGTGCCAGCAGCTTGGAGCACGAGCAGTACTTC
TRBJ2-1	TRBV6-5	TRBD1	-	CASRPGQDYNEQFF	TGTGCCAGCAGGCCGGGACAGGACTACAATGAGCAGTTCTTC
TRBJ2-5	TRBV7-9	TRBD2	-	CASSLALKGLAGETQYF	TGTGCCAGCAGCTTAGCCCTAAAGGGACTAGCCGGGGAGACCCAGTACTTC
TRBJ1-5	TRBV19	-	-	CASSILGNQPQHF	TGTGCCAGTAGTATTTTGGGTAATCAGCCCCAGCATTTT
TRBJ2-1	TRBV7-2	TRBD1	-	CASSLDQGVGNEQFF	TGTGCCAGCAGCTTAGATCAGGGGGTAGGCAATGAGCAGTTCTTC
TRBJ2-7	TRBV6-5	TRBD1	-	CASSYSKGGRYEQYF	TGTGCCAGCAGTTACTCGAAAGGGGGCCGTTACGAGCAGTACTTC
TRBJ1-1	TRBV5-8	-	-	CASSLEADNTEAFF	TGTGCCAGCAGCCTCGAGGCGGATAACACTGAAGCTTTCTTT
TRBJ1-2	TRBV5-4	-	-	CASSLAPGPNYGYTF	TGTGCCAGCAGCTTGGCCCCAGGCCCGAACTATGGCTACACCTTC
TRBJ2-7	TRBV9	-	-	CASSVSEGSYEQYF	TGTGCCAGCAGCGTATCGGAGGGCTCCTACGAGCAGTACTTC
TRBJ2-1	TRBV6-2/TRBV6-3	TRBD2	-	CASSFSGGAPDEQFF	TGTGCCAGCAGTTTTAGCGGGGGGGCCCCAGATGAGCAGTTCTTC